Each of the 28 T cell receptor beta chains below was sequenced from the same sample in a study of T-cell reconstitution after alpha-beta-depleted transplantation in children. The TCRbeta library was prepared with unique molecular identifiers. TCRdb re-analysed the PCR reads in MiXCR, keeping a single row per CDR3 protein. The sample holds around 490,000 distinct CDR3 sequences, approximately 10% seen once. This sample comprised PBMCs, mostly from graft donor cells, obtained 180 days after TCRalphabeta/CD19-depleted stem cell transplant. The receptors originated from a female patient between 2 and 15 years old who had a stem cell transplant for aplastic anemia, so the T cells may come from the graft donor.

The chain has TRBV20-1 and TRBJ1-2, with a weak D call TRBD1 (6 bases). The CDR3 extends over 13 amino acids. Looked up from germline, CDR1 is DFQATT and CDR2 is SNEGSKA (reference sequence). The V end was cut by 4 bases, the J end by 8 bases, with 17 bases between. The CDR3 sequence: CSANRVGEVGYTF. The CDR3 DNA sequence: TGCAGTGCTAACAGGGTTGGGGAGGTCGGCTACACCTTC.

V is TRBV18 and J is TRBJ1-1; a possible D gene is TRBD1 (6 bases). Trimming pared 3 bases from V and 2 bases from J, leaving 16 bases between. The CDR3 is made up of 16 amino acids. Looked up from germline, CDR1 is KGHSH and CDR2 is LQKENI. In DNA form, the CDR3 reads TGTGCCAGCTCACCCCAGACAGGAGTTCCTAACACTGAAGCTTTCTTT. Its translation is CASSPQTGVPNTEAFF.

The rearrangement joins TRBV20-1 to TRBJ1-2; 7 bases match TRBD1. Germline V gene data show CDR1 as DFQATT and CDR2 as SNEGSKA (reference sequence). The CDR3 has 14 amino acids. The ends lost 3 bases at V and 4 bases at J; junction bases unmatched: 8. The CDR3 sequence: CSASGQDPLYGYTF. As DNA, the CDR3 is TGCAGTGCTAGCGGACAGGACCCCCTCTATGGCTACACCTTC.

The table lists this clonotype with a few counts. The chain has TRBV5-1 and TRBJ2-3; 7 positions agree with TRBD1. Germline CDR1 SGHRS, CDR2 YFSETQ. The ends lost 4 bases at V and 6 bases at J; junction bases unmatched: 8. This CDR3 is built from 14 residues. This CDR3 is CASSHTGVKDTQYF. CDR3 DNA sequence: TGCGCCAGCAGCCACACAGGGGTCAAGGATACGCAGTATTTT.

This clonotype has a count of ten or more. This chain uses TRBV14 with TRBJ2-1; 7 bases line up with TRBD1. CDR1 and CDR2 (germline): SGHDN, FVKESK. There are 16 residues in the CDR3. With 0 bases clipped from V and 0 bases from J, the junction kept 2 bases outside the gene matches. The CDR3 region has the DNA TGTGCCAGCAGCCAAGATTGGGACAGCTCCTACAATGAGCAGTTCTTC. This translates into CASSQDWDSSYNEQFF.

This clonotype was seen only a few times. The chain has TRBV4-2 and TRBJ2-2, with 8 bases lining up with TRBD1. V lost 5 bases to trimming and J lost 4 bases; unmatched junction nucleotides: 18. From germline, CDR1 is LGHNA and CDR2 YNFKEQ. CDR3 length: 19 residues. DNA of the CDR3: TGTGCCAGCAGCAACCCGGGCAGGGGGCTCGGGCCGGGCACCGGGGAGCTGTTTTTT. Translated: CASSNPGRGLGPGTGELFF.

The sample holds a few counts of this clonotype. This chain links TRBV29-1 with TRBJ1-2, with D perhaps matching TRBD1 (6 bases). The CDR3 contains 13 residues. The V end lost 8 bases, the J end lost 3 bases, and 16 bases lay between the germline ends. Looked up from germline, CDR1 is SQVTM and CDR2 is ANQGSEA. This CDR3 is CSFVGGRDYGYTF. CDR3 coding DNA: TGCAGCTTCGTCGGGGGGCGCGACTATGGCTACACCTTC.

The sample holds a few counts of this clonotype. The chain joins TRBV12-3 or TRBV12-4 to TRBJ2-1; the D is unclear. The CDR3 extends over 11 amino acids. V shed 4 bases and J shed 10 bases, with 8 bases lying between them. Here the CDR3 reads CASSWRWEQFF. As DNA, the CDR3 is TGTGCCAGCAGTTGGAGATGGGAGCAGTTCTTC.

This clonotype was seen repeatedly, ten times or more. This chain uses TRBV7-3 with TRBJ2-3; 8 nucleotides line up with TRBD2. V shed 2 bases, J shed 4 bases, and the junction held 5 bases outside the gene matches. The CDR3 consists of 15 residues. The germline V gene encodes CDR1 SGHTA and CDR2 FQGTGA. CDR3 protein: CASSLAGGGADTQYF. For the CDR3, the DNA is TGTGCCAGCAGCTTAGCGGGAGGTGGGGCAGATACGCAGTATTTT.

This clonotype was picked up one time. This chain joins TRBV6-1 and TRBJ2-2, with D tentatively TRBD1 (5 bases). Trimming left V 11 bases short and J 2 bases short, with 15 bases between. The CDR3 has 14 amino acids. From germline, CDR1 is MNHNS and CDR2 SASEGT. The CDR3 DNA is TGTGCCGGTCGTGTGGGGCCTAACACCGGGGAGCTGTTTTTT. Translated: CAGRVGPNTGELFF.

This clonotype showed up many times. This sequence joins TRBV9 and TRBJ2-2; perhaps TRBD2 as D (6 bases). The ends were cut back, 2 bases at V and 1 base at J, with 6 bases in the middle. The CDR3 runs 14 residues. Germline CDR1 and CDR2: SGDLS and YYNGEE. In nucleotides, the CDR3 is TGTGCCAGCAGCGTCGGGGGGAACACCGGGGAGCTGTTTTTT. It is translated as CASSVGGNTGELFF.

This clonotype appeared a few times. The gene calls are TRBV28 and TRBJ2-1; 8 bases are shared with TRBD2. The junction had 16 bases not matched to a gene; V was cut back by 11 bases and J by 1 base. Germline V CDR1 and CDR2: MDHEN, SYDVKM. The CDR3 is made up of 17 amino acids. DNA for the CDR3: TGTGCCGTCGGGGGGGACACCCCAAGGAGATCCTACAATGAGCAGTTCTTC. Translated, it gives CAVGGDTPRRSYNEQFF.

This clonotype appeared a few times. V is TRBV7-2 and J is TRBJ1-3; TRBD1 might be the D (6 bases). Germline loops: CDR1 SGHTA, CDR2 FQGNSA. The CDR3 extends over 16 amino acids. Trimming left V 1 base short and J 0 bases short, with 10 bases between. The DNA of the CDR3 is TGTGCCAGCAGCTTAGTCGCGGACAGCTCTGGAAACACCATATATTTT. Protein sequence: CASSLVADSSGNTIYF. Complete variable domain (other parts from reference TRBV7-2 and TRBJ1-3): GAGVSQSPSNKVTEKGKDVELRCDPISGHTALYWYRQSLGQGLEFLIYFQGNSAPDKSGLPSDRFSAERTGGSVSTLTIQRTQQEDSAVYLCASSLVADSSGNTIYFGEGSWLTVV.

This clonotype was recorded at least ten times. CDR3 residues: CSVAGQHHAMNTEAFF. The CDR3 DNA follows: TGCAGCGTAGCCGGACAGCACCATGCAATGAACACTGAAGCTTTCTTT. This sequence joins TRBV29-1 and TRBJ1-1, with a weak D call TRBD1 (6 bases). V shed 6 bases and J shed 0 bases, with 20 bases lying between them. The CDR3 extends over 16 amino acids. Per the germline V gene, CDR1 is SQVTM and CDR2 is ANQGSEA.

V and J are TRBV28 and TRBJ2-1; D unresolved. CDR3 length equals 13 residues. Trimming took 2 bases from V and 6 from J, leaving 8 bases between them. The germline gives CDR1 MDHEN, CDR2 SYDVKM. The CDR3: CASSLKPSNEQFF. CDR3 DNA sequence: TGTGCCAGCAGTTTAAAACCCTCCAATGAGCAGTTCTTC. Drawing the rest from reference TRBV28 and TRBJ2-1, the complete variable domain is DVKVTQSSRYLVKRTGEKVFLECVQDMDHENMFWYRQDPGLGLRLIYFSYDVKMKEKGDIPEGYSVSREKKERFSLILESASTNQTSMYLCASSLKPSNEQFFGPGTRLTVL.

The chain uses TRBV28 and TRBJ2-7; D perhaps matches TRBD2 (6 bases). The CDR3 has 15 amino acids. Trimming removed 6 bases at V and 1 base at J, with 16 bases between. The germline CDR1 and CDR2 sequences are MDHEN and SYDVKM. The CDR3 protein is CASSMTRWGSYEQYF. The CDR3 coding sequence is TGTGCCAGCAGCATGACTAGATGGGGTTCCTACGAGCAGTACTTC. Supplemented by reference TRBV28 and TRBJ2-7, the full variable domain reads DVKVTQSSRYLVKRTGEKVFLECVQDMDHENMFWYRQDPGLGLRLIYFSYDVKMKEKGDIPEGYSVSREKKERFSLILESASTNQTSMYLCASSMTRWGSYEQYFGPGTRLTVT.

The chain joins TRBV12-3 or TRBV12-4 to TRBJ1-2; 8 bases are a match to TRBD1. There are 14 residues in the CDR3. V shed 3 bases, J shed 7 bases, and the junction held 7 bases outside the gene matches. The CDR3 bases are TGTGCCAGCAGTTTCTACCAGGGGGCGGGTGGCTACACCTTC. This encodes CASSFYQGAGGYTF.

This chain uses TRBV13 with TRBJ2-7, with D unclear. Germline values: CDR1 PRHDT, CDR2 FYEKMQ (reference sequence). V shed 9 bases and J shed 0 bases, with 9 bases lying between them. The CDR3 totals 12 residues. The CDR3 protein is CASGFRSYEQYV. CDR3 nucleotides: TGTGCCAGTGGTTTCCGCTCCTACGAGCAGTACGTC.

This clonotype was counted ten times or more. This sequence joins TRBV20-1 and TRBJ2-7, with D perhaps matching TRBD2 (5 bases). Germline V CDR1 and CDR2: DFQATT, SNEGSKA (reference sequence). Trimming pared 0 bases from V and 7 bases from J, leaving 16 bases between. CDR3 size: 14 residues. In nucleotides, the CDR3 is TGCAGTGCTAGAGATCGGGTCGCGGGTTTGGAGCAGTACTTC. Its translation is CSARDRVAGLEQYF.

This clonotype was seen only a few times. In nucleotides, the CDR3 is TGTGCCAGCAGCCCTAGAAGGACCAACCCCTATGGCTACACCTTC. This gives the protein CASSPRRTNPYGYTF. The chain uses TRBV12-3 or TRBV12-4 and TRBJ1-2; D gene uncertain. The CDR3 spans 15 residues. With 6 bases removed from V and 4 bases from J, the gap between germline ends came to 18 bases.

V gene TRBV6-2 or TRBV6-3 combines with J gene TRBJ1-4; a weak D match, TRBD1 (6 bases). The V and J ends lost 6 bases and 0 bases respectively, with 8 bases between them. The CDR3 is 14 residues long. Germline V gene lookup returns CDR1 MNHEY and CDR2 SVGEGT. The chain's CDR3 is CASSSGATNEKLFF. CDR3 coding DNA: TGTGCCAGCAGCTCAGGGGCAACTAATGAAAAACTGTTTTTT.

The J gene is TRBJ1-5, the V gene TRBV6-1, with TRBD1 as a possible D gene (6 bases). CDR3 size: 16 residues. In germline, CDR1 is MNHNS, CDR2 SASEGT. Trimming removed 0 bases at V and 0 bases at J, with 9 bases between. CDR3 sequence reads: CASSEATGYSNQPQHF. CDR3 nucleotide sequence: TGTGCCAGCAGTGAAGCGACAGGTTATAGCAATCAGCCCCAGCATTTT.

The sample holds many counts of this clonotype. V and J are TRBV15 and TRBJ1-4; D is unresolved. Trimming took 0 bases from V and 8 from J, leaving 4 bases between them. CDR3 length: 12 amino acids. Germline CDR1 LNHNV, CDR2 YYDKDF (reference sequence). This CDR3 reads CATSRDREKLFF. CDR3 nucleotide sequence: TGTGCCACCAGCAGAGATCGGGAAAAACTGTTTTTT.

This chain connects TRBV14 to TRBJ2-2; D gene ambiguous. V lost 1 base, J lost 0 bases, and 9 bases lay in between. The germline V gene has CDR1 SGHDN and CDR2 FVKESK. The CDR3 spans 16 residues. The CDR3 reads CASSQGYGPNTGELFF. The CDR3, as DNA: TGTGCCAGCAGCCAAGGATACGGCCCGAACACCGGGGAGCTGTTTTTT.

The chain carries TRBV5-8 and TRBJ1-2; a possible D gene is TRBD1 (5 bases). The CDR3 length is 15 residues. Between the trimmed V and J ends, which lost 6 bases and 0 bases, there was a span of 15 bases. Germline CDR1 and CDR2: SGHTS and YDEGEE. The CDR3 reads CASTVDPGPNYGYTF. The CDR3 DNA follows: TGTGCCAGCACCGTCGACCCGGGGCCTAACTATGGCTACACCTTC.

The chain has TRBV7-2 and TRBJ2-1, with 8 bases fitting TRBD2. With V trimmed by 5 bases and J by 3 bases, 9 bases remained unmatched. This CDR3 spans 16 amino acids. CDR1 and CDR2 from the germline V gene are SGHTA and FQGNSA. The CDR3 reads CASSLRTSINYNEQFF. The CDR3 DNA sequence: TGTGCCAGCAGCCTCAGGACTAGCATAAACTACAATGAGCAGTTCTTC.

V and J are TRBV11-3 and TRBJ2-2, with 10 nucleotides matching TRBD1. The CDR3 runs 17 residues. Trimming at V came to 1 base and at J to 0 bases, leaving 2 bases not matched to a gene. Germline assignment: CDR1 SGHNT and CDR2 YENEEA. As DNA, the CDR3 is TGTGCCAGCAGCTTAGCGACAGGGGGCGCGAACACCGGGGAGCTGTTTTTT. This encodes CASSLATGGANTGELFF.

The chain uses TRBV27 and TRBJ1-4; a possible D gene is TRBD1 (6 bases). CDR1 MNHEY and CDR2 SMNVEV come from the germline V gene (reference sequence). CDR3 length equals 19 residues. Trimming took off 5 bases at V and 0 bases at J, with 22 bases between the two ends. CDR3 in amino acids: CASSPGRGTIISTNEKLFF. Here the CDR3 DNA reads TGTGCCAGCAGTCCCGGACGGGGGACAATCATATCAACTAATGAAAAACTGTTTTTT.